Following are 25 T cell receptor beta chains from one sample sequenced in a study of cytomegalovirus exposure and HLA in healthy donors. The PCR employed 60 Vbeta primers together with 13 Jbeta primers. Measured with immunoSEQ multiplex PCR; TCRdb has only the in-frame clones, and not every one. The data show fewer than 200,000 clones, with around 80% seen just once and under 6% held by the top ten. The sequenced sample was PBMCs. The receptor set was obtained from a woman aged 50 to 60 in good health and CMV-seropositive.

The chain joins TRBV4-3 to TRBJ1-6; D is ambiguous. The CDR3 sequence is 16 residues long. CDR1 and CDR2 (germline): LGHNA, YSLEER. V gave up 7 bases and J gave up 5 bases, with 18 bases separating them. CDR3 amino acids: CASTPGAGNNNSPLHF. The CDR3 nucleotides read TGCGCCAGCACCCCAGGTGCGGGGAACAATAATTCACCCCTCCACTTT.

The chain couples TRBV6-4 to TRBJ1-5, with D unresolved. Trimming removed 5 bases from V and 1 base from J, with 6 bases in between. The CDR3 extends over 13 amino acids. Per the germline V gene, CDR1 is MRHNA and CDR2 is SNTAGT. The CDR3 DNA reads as TGTGCCAGCAGTCGGGAGAGCAATCAGCCCCAGCATTTT. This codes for CASSRESNQPQHF.

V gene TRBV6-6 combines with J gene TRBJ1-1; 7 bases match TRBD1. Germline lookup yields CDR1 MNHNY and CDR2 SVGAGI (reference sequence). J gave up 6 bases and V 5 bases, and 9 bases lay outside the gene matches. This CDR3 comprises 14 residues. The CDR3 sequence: CASSPTRQGPEAFF. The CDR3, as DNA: TGTGCCAGCAGTCCAACCCGACAGGGACCTGAAGCTTTCTTT.

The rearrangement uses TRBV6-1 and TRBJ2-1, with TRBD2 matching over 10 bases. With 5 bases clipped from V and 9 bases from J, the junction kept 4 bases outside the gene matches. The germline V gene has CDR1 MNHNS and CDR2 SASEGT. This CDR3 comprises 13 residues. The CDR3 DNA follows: TGTGCCAGCAGTAGCGGGAGGGTCACTGAGCAGTTCTTC. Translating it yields CASSSGRVTEQFF.

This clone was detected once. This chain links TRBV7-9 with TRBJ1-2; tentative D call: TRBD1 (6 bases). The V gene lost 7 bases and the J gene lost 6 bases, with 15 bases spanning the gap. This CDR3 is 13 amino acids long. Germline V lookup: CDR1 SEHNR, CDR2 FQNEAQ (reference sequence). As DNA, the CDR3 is TGTGCCAGCACCTACGGGGCAGGGGATGGCTACACCTTC. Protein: CASTYGAGDGYTF.

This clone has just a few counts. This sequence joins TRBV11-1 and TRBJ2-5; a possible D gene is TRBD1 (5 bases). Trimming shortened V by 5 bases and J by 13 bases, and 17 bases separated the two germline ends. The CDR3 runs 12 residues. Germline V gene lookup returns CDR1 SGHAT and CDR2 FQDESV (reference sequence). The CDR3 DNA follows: TGTGCCAGCAGCCCAATAGGGGTGCCCCCGTACTTC. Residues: CASSPIGVPPYF.

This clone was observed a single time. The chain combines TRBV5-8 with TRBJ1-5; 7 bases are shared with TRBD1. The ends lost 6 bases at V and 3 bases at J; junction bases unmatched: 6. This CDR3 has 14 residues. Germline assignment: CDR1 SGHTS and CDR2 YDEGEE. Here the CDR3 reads CASTPGQANQPQHF. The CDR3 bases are TGTGCCAGCACCCCAGGACAGGCCAATCAGCCCCAGCATTTT.

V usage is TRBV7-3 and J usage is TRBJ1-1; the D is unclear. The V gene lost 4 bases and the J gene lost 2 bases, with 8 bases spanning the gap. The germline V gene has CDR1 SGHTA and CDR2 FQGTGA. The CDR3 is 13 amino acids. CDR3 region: CASSSPGNTEAFF. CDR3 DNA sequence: TGTGCCAGCAGCTCCCCGGGAAACACTGAAGCTTTCTTT.

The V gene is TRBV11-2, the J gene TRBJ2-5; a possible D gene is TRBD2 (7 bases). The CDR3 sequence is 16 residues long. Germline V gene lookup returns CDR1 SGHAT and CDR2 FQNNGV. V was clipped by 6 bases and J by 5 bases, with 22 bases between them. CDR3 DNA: TGTGCCAGCAGAGGGGGGGGTCACGGGGTCCACGAGACCCAGTACTTC. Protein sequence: CASRGGGHGVHETQYF.

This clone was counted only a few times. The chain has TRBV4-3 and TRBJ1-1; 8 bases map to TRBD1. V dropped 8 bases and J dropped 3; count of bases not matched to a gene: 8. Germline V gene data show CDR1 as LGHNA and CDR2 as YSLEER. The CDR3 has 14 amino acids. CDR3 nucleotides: TGCGCCAGCGGCAGGGGGCGAGGGGACACTGAAGCTTTCTTT. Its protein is CASGRGRGDTEAFF.

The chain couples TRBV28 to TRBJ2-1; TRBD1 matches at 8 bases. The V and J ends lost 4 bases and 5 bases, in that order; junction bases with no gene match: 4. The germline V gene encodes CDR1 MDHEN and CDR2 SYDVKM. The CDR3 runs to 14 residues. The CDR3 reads CASSSGTGNNEQFF. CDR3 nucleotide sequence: TGTGCCAGCAGTTCCGGGACAGGAAACAATGAGCAGTTCTTC.

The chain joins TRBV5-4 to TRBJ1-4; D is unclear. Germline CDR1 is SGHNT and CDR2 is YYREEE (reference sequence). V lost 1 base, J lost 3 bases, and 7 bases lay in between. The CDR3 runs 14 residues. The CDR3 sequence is CASSLSGPNEKLFF. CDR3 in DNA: TGTGCCAGCAGCTTGAGTGGCCCTAATGAAAAACTGTTTTTT.

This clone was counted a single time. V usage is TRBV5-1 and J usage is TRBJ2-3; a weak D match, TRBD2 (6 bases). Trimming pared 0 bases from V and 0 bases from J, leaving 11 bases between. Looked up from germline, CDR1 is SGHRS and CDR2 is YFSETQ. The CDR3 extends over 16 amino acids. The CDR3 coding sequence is TGCGCCAGCAGCTTGGTCCTAGCGACGAGCACAGATACGCAGTATTTT. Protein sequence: CASSLVLATSTDTQYF.

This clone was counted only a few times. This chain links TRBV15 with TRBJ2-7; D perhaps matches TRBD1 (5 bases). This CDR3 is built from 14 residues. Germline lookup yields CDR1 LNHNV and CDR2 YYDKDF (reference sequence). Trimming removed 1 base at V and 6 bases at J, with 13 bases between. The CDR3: CATSRVRRESEQYF. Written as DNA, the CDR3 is TGTGCCACCAGCAGAGTTCGCAGGGAAAGCGAGCAGTACTTC.

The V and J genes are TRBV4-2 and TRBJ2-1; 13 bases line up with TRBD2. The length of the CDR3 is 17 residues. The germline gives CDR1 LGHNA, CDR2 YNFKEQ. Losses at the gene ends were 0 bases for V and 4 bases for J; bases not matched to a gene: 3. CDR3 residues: CASSQDLLAGGYNEQFF. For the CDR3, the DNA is TGTGCCAGCAGCCAAGATTTACTAGCGGGAGGGTACAATGAGCAGTTCTTC.

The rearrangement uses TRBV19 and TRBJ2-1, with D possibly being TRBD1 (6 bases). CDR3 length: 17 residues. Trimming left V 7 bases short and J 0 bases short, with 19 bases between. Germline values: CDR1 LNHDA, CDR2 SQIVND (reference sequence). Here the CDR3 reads CASTREGVMSSYNEQFF. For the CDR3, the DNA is TGTGCCAGTACTCGAGAGGGGGTGATGAGCTCCTACAATGAGCAGTTCTTC. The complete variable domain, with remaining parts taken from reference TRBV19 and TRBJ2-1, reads DGGITQSPKYLFRKEGQNVTLSCEQNLNHDAMYWYRQDPGQGLRLIYYSQIVNDFQKGDIAEGYSVSREKKESFPLTVTSAQKNPTAFYLCASTREGVMSSYNEQFFGPGTRLTVL.

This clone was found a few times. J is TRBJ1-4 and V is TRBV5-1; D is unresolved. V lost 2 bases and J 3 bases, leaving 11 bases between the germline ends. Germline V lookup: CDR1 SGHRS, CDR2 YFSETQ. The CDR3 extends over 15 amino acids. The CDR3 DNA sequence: TGCGCCAGCAGCTTAAATCCGCAGTCTAATGAAAAACTGTTTTTT. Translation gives CASSLNPQSNEKLFF.

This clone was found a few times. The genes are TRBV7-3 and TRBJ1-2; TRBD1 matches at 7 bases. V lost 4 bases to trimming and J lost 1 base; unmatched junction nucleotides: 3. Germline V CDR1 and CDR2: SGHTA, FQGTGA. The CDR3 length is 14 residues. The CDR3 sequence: CASSSGQLNYGYTF. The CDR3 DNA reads TGTGCCAGCAGCTCGGGACAGCTTAACTATGGCTACACCTTC.

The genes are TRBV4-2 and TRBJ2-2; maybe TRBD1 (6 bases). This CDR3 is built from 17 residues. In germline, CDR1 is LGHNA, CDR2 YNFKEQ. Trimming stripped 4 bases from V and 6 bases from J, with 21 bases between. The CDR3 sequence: CASSPRYEGGLPGELFF. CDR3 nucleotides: TGTGCCAGCAGCCCCCGCTACGAAGGGGGTCTCCCCGGGGAGCTGTTTTTT.

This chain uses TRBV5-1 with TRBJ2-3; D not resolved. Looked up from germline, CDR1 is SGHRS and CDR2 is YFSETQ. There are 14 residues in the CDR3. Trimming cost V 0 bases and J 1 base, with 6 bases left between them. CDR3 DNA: TGCGCCAGCAGCTTGGATTTCGGCACAGATACGCAGTATTTT. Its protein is CASSLDFGTDTQYF. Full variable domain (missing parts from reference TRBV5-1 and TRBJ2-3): KAGVTQTPRYLIKTRGQQVTLSCSPISGHRSVSWYQQTPGQGLQFLFEYFSETQRNKGNFPGRFSGRQFSNSRSEMNVSTLELGDSALYLCASSLDFGTDTQYFGPGTRLTVL.

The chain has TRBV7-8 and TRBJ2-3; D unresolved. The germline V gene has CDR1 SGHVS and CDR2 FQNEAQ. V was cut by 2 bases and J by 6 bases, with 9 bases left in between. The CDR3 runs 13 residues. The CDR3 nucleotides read TGTGCCAGCAGCTTAAATCCCCCGGATACGCAGTATTTT. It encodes CASSLNPPDTQYF. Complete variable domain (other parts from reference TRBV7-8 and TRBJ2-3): GAGVSQSPRYKVAKRGQDVALRCDPISGHVSLFWYQQALGQGPEFLTYFQNEAQLDKSGLPSDRFFAERPEGSVSTLKIQRTQQEDSAVYLCASSLNPPDTQYFGPGTRLTVL.

CDR3 amino acids: CAIGDSSYEQYF. The CDR3 DNA sequence: TGTGCCATTGGGGACAGTTCCTACGAGCAGTACTTC. The chain couples TRBV10-3 to TRBJ2-7; 7 bases map to TRBD1. Trimming took 9 bases from V and 1 from J; bases not matched to a gene: 3. This CDR3 has 12 amino acids. Germline CDR1 is ENHRY and CDR2 is SYGVKD.

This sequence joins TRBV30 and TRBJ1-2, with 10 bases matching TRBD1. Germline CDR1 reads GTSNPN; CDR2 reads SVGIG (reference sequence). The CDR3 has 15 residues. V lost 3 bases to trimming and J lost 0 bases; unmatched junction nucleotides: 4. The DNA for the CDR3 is TGTGCCTGGAGCCCGACAGGGGGCTCTAACTATGGCTACACCTTC. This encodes CAWSPTGGSNYGYTF.

Written as DNA, the CDR3 is TGTGCCAGCAGTGTGAGGGTAGCGGGGGAGTACACCGGGGAGCTGTTTTTT. It is translated as CASSVRVAGEYTGELFF. The chain combines TRBV6-1 with TRBJ2-2; 9 bases fit TRBD2. The CDR3 consists of 17 residues. The ends lost 4 bases at V and 3 bases at J; junction bases unmatched: 9. Per the germline V gene, CDR1 is MNHNS and CDR2 is SASEGT.

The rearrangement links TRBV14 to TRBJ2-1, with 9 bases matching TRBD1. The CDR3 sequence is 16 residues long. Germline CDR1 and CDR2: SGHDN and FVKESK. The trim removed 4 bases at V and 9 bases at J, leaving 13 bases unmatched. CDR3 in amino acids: CASSRNRDREVVEQFF. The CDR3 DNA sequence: TGTGCCAGCAGCCGAAACCGGGACAGGGAGGTTGTTGAGCAGTTCTTC.